Below, 28 T cell receptor beta chains from the same sample are listed, as sequenced in a study of shared clonotypes between healthy human individuals. Method: immunoSEQ multiplex PCR; TCRdb's copy keeps in-frame clones and lacks some. The repertoire consists of more than 1 million clones, with around 78% occurring once and the leading ten covering approximately 0.52%. The sequenced material came from memory CD4+ T cells from PBMCs. Subset described: CD45RA-negative fraction. The receptors were gathered from a man younger than 35 in good health. Some clones in this sample may be carry-over from other donors' samples.

The rearrangement joins TRBV18 to TRBJ1-5, with D tentatively TRBD1 (5 bases). The CDR3 contains 16 residues. Germline CDR1 KGHSH, CDR2 LQKENI. The V end lost 4 bases, the J end lost 3 bases, and 16 bases lay between the germline ends. Here the CDR3 reads CASSRTPGTINQPQHF. The CDR3 DNA sequence: TGTGCCAGCTCACGAACCCCCGGGACGATCAATCAGCCCCAGCATTTT.

The chain carries TRBV7-2 and TRBJ2-1, with a tentative D call TRBD2 (6 bases). The CDR3 has 16 amino acids. V gave up 2 bases and J gave up 0 bases, with 11 bases separating them. Germline assignment: CDR1 SGHTA and CDR2 FQGNSA. The CDR3: CASSLISGTSYNEQFF. As DNA, the CDR3 is TGTGCCAGCAGCTTAATTAGCGGAACCTCCTACAATGAGCAGTTCTTC.

The rearrangement uses TRBV11-1 and TRBJ1-2, with 9 positions matching TRBD1. The CDR3 is 15 amino acids. V lost 5 bases to trimming and J lost 3 bases; unmatched junction nucleotides: 7. Germline V gene sequence: CDR1 SGHAT, CDR2 FQDESV (reference sequence). The CDR3 loop reads CASSDKGQGHYGYTF. For the CDR3, the DNA is TGTGCCAGCAGCGACAAAGGACAGGGGCACTATGGCTACACCTTC.

This chain links TRBV30 with TRBJ2-1; D not resolved. The V gene's germline CDR1 is GTSNPN and CDR2 SVGIG (reference sequence). V was shortened by 2 bases and J by 10 bases, with 18 bases between the two germline ends. The CDR3 runs 14 residues. The CDR3 DNA follows: TGTGCCTGGAGTCGGACGGGCGCCAATGGGGAGCAGTTCTTC. It specifies CAWSRTGANGEQFF.

This clone was counted once. The rearrangement uses TRBV7-2 and TRBJ1-1; the D gene is possibly TRBD1 (5 bases). There are 14 residues in the CDR3. Germline CDR1 is SGHTA and CDR2 is FQGNSA. Trimming cost V 7 bases and J 5 bases, with 17 bases left between them. CDR3 sequence: CASKKDPGGTEAFF. In DNA form, the CDR3 reads TGTGCCAGCAAAAAAGACCCCGGGGGGACTGAAGCTTTCTTT. Together with reference TRBV7-2 and TRBJ1-1, the CDR3 gives the full variable domain: GAGVSQSPSNKVTEKGKDVELRCDPISGHTALYWYRQSLGQGLEFLIYFQGNSAPDKSGLPSDRFSAERTGGSVSTLTIQRTQQEDSAVYLCASKKDPGGTEAFFGQGTRLTVV.

The chain employs TRBV2 and TRBJ2-7, with a tentative D call TRBD2 (6 bases). The CDR3 contains 14 residues. V lost 5 bases, J lost 2 bases, and 13 bases lay in between. The germline CDR1 and CDR2 sequences are SNHLY and FYNNEI. CDR3 coding DNA: TGTGCCAGCAGTCGCGGGACTCAGCCCTACGAGCAGTACTTC. Amino acids: CASSRGTQPYEQYF.

The chain combines TRBV9 with TRBJ2-7, with a tentative D call TRBD1 (6 bases). The CDR3 is 14 residues long. CDR1 is SGDLS and CDR2 is YYNGEE in the germline V gene. Trimming pared 4 bases from V and 1 base from J, leaving 12 bases between. The CDR3 loop is CASSKQGVSYEQYF. In nucleotides, the CDR3 is TGTGCCAGCAGCAAACAGGGCGTATCCTACGAGCAGTACTTC. Full variable domain (outside the CDR3, taken from reference TRBV9 and TRBJ2-7): DSGVTQTPKHLITATGQRVTLRCSPRSGDLSVYWYQQSLDQGLQFLIQYYNGEERAKGNILERFSAQQFPDLHSELNLSSLELGDSALYFCASSKQGVSYEQYFGPGTRLTVT.

The chain uses TRBV5-1 and TRBJ2-7, with 10 positions matching TRBD2. The CDR3 has 14 amino acids. CDR1 SGHRS and CDR2 YFSETQ come from the germline V gene. J lost 4 bases, V lost 3 bases, and 4 bases had no gene match. CDR3 residues: CASSSPGLAYEQYF. The CDR3 DNA follows: TGCGCCAGCAGCTCTCCGGGACTAGCGTACGAGCAGTACTTC.

This clone turned up a few times. CDR3 nucleotide sequence: TGCAGCGTTGGACAGGGTGAGGCCACTGAAGCTTTCTTT. Residues: CSVGQGEATEAFF. This rearrangement joins TRBV29-1 to TRBJ1-1, with 7 nucleotides matching TRBD1. CDR1 SQVTM and CDR2 ANQGSEA come from the germline V gene. The CDR3 totals 13 residues. The junction had 6 bases not matched to a gene; V was cut back by 4 bases and J by 4 bases. The full variable domain, its missing parts supplied by reference TRBV29-1 and TRBJ1-1, is SAVISQKPSRDICQRGTSLTIQCQVDSQVTMMFWYRQQPGQSLTLIATANQGSEATYESGFVIDKFPISRPNLTFSTLTVSNMSPEDSSIYLCSVGQGEATEAFFGQGTRLTVV.

This clone was seen repeatedly, ten times or more. The V gene is TRBV5-5, the J gene TRBJ2-7; TRBD1 or TRBD2 may be the D gene (5 bases each). Between the trimmed V and J ends, which lost 4 bases and 3 bases, there was a span of 11 bases. The CDR3 spans 13 residues. CDR1 and CDR2 from the germline V gene are SGHKS and YYEKEE (reference sequence). The CDR3 sequence is CASSRDHNYEQYF. Written as DNA, the CDR3 is TGTGCCAGCAGCAGGGACCACAACTACGAGCAGTACTTC. Together with reference TRBV5-5 and TRBJ2-7, the CDR3 gives the full variable domain: DAGVTQSPTHLIKTRGQQVTLRCSPISGHKSVSWYQQVLGQGPQFIFQYYEKEERGRGNFPDRFSARQFPNYSSELNVNALLLGDSALYLCASSRDHNYEQYFGPGTRLTVT.

The V gene is TRBV18, the J gene TRBJ2-7, with D perhaps TRBD2 (5 bases). The CDR3 length is 14 residues. Germline CDR1 reads KGHSH; CDR2 reads LQKENI. V was trimmed by 1 base and J by 6 bases, leaving 13 bases between them. Written as DNA, the CDR3 is TGTGCCAGCTCACCACAGGCCCGGGATTCCGAGCAGTACTTC. Translating gives CASSPQARDSEQYF.

A single count supports this clone. The chain carries TRBV7-9 and TRBJ2-3, with D perhaps matching TRBD2 (5 bases). Germline CDR1 and CDR2: SEHNR and FQNEAQ (reference sequence). The CDR3 spans 14 residues. V was trimmed by 3 bases and J by 4 bases, leaving 11 bases between them. The DNA of the CDR3 is TGTGCCAGCAGCTTCGATGGCGGGCCAGATACGCAGTATTTT. Translated: CASSFDGGPDTQYF.

The chain combines TRBV4-2 with TRBJ2-1; 8 bases match TRBD2. Germline V CDR1 and CDR2: LGHNA, YNFKEQ. There are 16 residues in the CDR3. After removal of 1 base from V and 0 bases from J, the junction contained 2 bases not matched to a gene. The CDR3 reads CASSQVGTSSYNEQFF. CDR3 nucleotide sequence: TGTGCCAGCAGCCAAGTTGGGACTAGCTCCTACAATGAGCAGTTCTTC.

The chain couples TRBV29-1 to TRBJ2-3, with 11 positions matching TRBD2. The V and J ends lost 4 bases and 2 bases, in that order; junction bases with no gene match: 5. Germline CDR1 reads SQVTM; CDR2 reads ANQGSEA. The CDR3 is 15 amino acids. The CDR3 sequence is CSVVTSGSLTDTQYF. For the CDR3, the DNA is TGCAGCGTTGTAACTAGCGGGAGCCTCACAGATACGCAGTATTTT.

The rearrangement links TRBV7-2 to TRBJ2-1; D remains ambiguous. V was trimmed by 1 base and J by 3 bases, leaving 16 bases between them. CDR1 and CDR2 from the germline V gene are SGHTA and FQGNSA. This CDR3 contains 17 residues. CDR3 nucleotide sequence: TGTGCCAGCAGCTTAGTTACTCCTGTGGGGTACTACAATGAGCAGTTCTTC. As protein: CASSLVTPVGYYNEQFF.

The rearrangement uses TRBV5-4 and TRBJ1-2, with D unresolved. V lost 0 bases to trimming and J lost 3 bases, with 6 bases between them. This CDR3 comprises 13 residues. In germline, CDR1 is SGHNT, CDR2 YYREEE (reference sequence). The CDR3 sequence is CASSLGGDYGYTF. The CDR3 DNA follows: TGTGCCAGCAGCTTGGGGGGAGACTATGGCTACACCTTC.

The chain links TRBV21-1 to TRBJ2-7; the D segment call TRBD1 is taken from the table without a DNA check. TRBV21-1 is noted as a pseudogene. The CDR3 is 13 amino acids. The CDR3 sequence is CASSPPGQGEWYF. CDR3 DNA: TGTGCCAGCAGCCCACCGGGACAGGGCGAGTGGTACTTC.

This clone has just a few counts. The chain couples TRBV28 to TRBJ1-5; no reliable D call. CDR1 MDHEN and CDR2 SYDVKM come from the germline V gene. V was cut by 3 bases and J by 0 bases, with 3 bases left in between. The CDR3 covers 13 residues. CDR3 loop: CASSFDSNQPQHF. CDR3 DNA: TGTGCCAGCAGTTTTGATAGCAATCAGCCCCAGCATTTT.

The chain links TRBV6-1 to TRBJ2-3; D gene uncertain. The CDR3 covers 11 residues. The ends were cut back, 2 bases at V and 8 bases at J, with 5 bases in the middle. Looked up from germline, CDR1 is MNHNS and CDR2 is SASEGT. In DNA form, the CDR3 reads TGTGCCAGCAGTGAACCTGGTACGCAGTATTTT. Translated, it gives CASSEPGTQYF.

The chain is built from TRBV5-8 and TRBJ2-7, with 7 bases matching TRBD2. This CDR3 comprises 12 residues. From germline, CDR1 is SGHTS and CDR2 YDEGEE. V trimming: 0 bases; J trimming: 6 bases; junction bases outside the gene matches: 0. The CDR3 DNA follows: TGTGCCAGCAGCTTGGCGGGAGGCGAGCAGTACTTC. Its protein is CASSLAGGEQYF.

The V gene is TRBV11-2, the J gene TRBJ1-1; D is uncertain. The V gene lost 2 bases and the J gene lost 11 bases, with 18 bases spanning the gap. This CDR3 has 14 residues. Germline CDR1 and CDR2: SGHAT and FQNNGV. The CDR3: CASSLSVRAPGAFF. The CDR3 nucleotides read TGTGCCAGCAGCTTAAGTGTTCGGGCCCCGGGGGCTTTCTTT.

The V call is TRBV11-2, the J call TRBJ2-1; TRBD2 matches at 12 bases. V gave up 1 base and J gave up 9 bases; unmatched junction bases: 7. The CDR3 sequence is 16 residues long. Looked up from germline, CDR1 is SGHAT and CDR2 is FQNNGV. The CDR3 DNA follows: TGTGCCAGCAGCTTAGTTAGGACTAGCGGGATCAGTGAGCAGTTCTTC. Translating it yields CASSLVRTSGISEQFF.

This chain links TRBV19 with TRBJ2-1; TRBD2 matches 8 bases. The V gene end was trimmed by 3 bases and the J gene end by 12 bases; junction bases not matched to a gene: 10. CDR1 and CDR2 from the germline V gene are LNHDA and SQIVND (reference sequence). The CDR3 runs 14 residues. This CDR3 is CASSMGRVAGGQFF. The CDR3 DNA follows: TGTGCCAGTAGTATGGGTCGGGTCGCGGGAGGGCAGTTCTTC.

V gene TRBV27 combines with J gene TRBJ1-1, with D perhaps TRBD1 (5 bases). CDR1 is MNHEY and CDR2 is SMNVEV in the germline V gene (reference sequence). V gave up 6 bases and J gave up 10 bases, with 18 bases separating them. CDR3 length equals 13 residues. The DNA of the CDR3 is TGTGCCAGCAGCCGTTCCGGGCTCGGGACAGCTTTCTTT. Translating gives CASSRSGLGTAFF.

The chain employs TRBV2 and TRBJ2-4; the match to TRBD2 covers 9 bases. CDR1 and CDR2 (germline): SNHLY, FYNNEI. The trim removed 8 bases at V and 11 bases at J, leaving 7 bases unmatched. The CDR3 runs to 12 residues. Here the CDR3 DNA reads TGTGCCAGCCGACTAGCGGACCATTTTCAGTACTTC. As protein: CASRLADHFQYF.

This chain uses TRBV30 with TRBJ1-2; D may be TRBD1 (6 bases). Germline V gene sequence: CDR1 GTSNPN, CDR2 SVGIG (reference sequence). V lost 5 bases and J 4 bases, leaving 11 bases between the germline ends. The CDR3 is 12 amino acids. CDR3 in amino acids: CAWVGAGYGYTF. CDR3 coding DNA: TGTGCCTGGGTGGGGGCTGGCTATGGCTACACCTTC.

A few counts support this clone. The rearrangement joins TRBV19 to TRBJ2-3; 7 nucleotides match TRBD1. The CDR3 covers 14 residues. Germline V gene lookup returns CDR1 LNHDA and CDR2 SQIVND (reference sequence). Trimming took 5 bases from V and 3 from J; bases not matched to a gene: 5. CDR3 sequence reads: CASSLTDRTDTQYF. CDR3 nucleotides: TGTGCCAGTAGTTTGACGGACAGGACAGATACGCAGTATTTT.

V and J are TRBV28 and TRBJ1-2, with D maybe TRBD1 (5 bases). Trimming took 6 bases from V and 8 from J, leaving 16 bases between them. The germline CDR1 and CDR2 sequences are MDHEN and SYDVKM. This CDR3 is 13 amino acids long. This chain's CDR3 is CASSLPGLWGYTF. The DNA for the CDR3 is TGTGCCAGCAGCCTACCGGGACTTTGGGGCTACACCTTC.